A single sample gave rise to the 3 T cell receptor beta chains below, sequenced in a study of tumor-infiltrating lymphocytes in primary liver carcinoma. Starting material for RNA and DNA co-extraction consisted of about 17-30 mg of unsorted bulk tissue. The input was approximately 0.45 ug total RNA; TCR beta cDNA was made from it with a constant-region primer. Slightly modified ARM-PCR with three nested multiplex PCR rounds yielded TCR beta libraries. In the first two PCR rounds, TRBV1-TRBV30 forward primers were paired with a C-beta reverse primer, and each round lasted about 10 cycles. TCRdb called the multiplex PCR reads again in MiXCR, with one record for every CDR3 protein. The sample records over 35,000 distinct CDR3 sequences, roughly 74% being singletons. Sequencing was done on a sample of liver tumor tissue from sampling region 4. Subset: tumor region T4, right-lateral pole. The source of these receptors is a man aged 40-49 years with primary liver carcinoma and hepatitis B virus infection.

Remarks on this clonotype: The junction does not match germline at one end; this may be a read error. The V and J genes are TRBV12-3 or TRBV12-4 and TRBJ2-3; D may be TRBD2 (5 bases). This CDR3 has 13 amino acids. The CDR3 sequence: CVSSTRGTDTQYF. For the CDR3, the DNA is TGTGTCAGCAGTACTAGAGGCACAGATACTCAGTATTTT.

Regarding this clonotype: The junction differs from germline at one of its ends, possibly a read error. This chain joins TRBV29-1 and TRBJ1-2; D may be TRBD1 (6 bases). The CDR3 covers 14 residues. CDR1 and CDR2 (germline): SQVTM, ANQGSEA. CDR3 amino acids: CSVSLDRYYYGYTF. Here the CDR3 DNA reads TGCAGCGTTTCACTTGACAGGTACTATTATGGCTACACGTTC.

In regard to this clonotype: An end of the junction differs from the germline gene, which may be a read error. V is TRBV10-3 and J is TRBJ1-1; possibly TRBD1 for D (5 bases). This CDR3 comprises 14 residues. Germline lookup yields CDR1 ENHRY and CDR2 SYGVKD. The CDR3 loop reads CAIRRGGVNTEAFF. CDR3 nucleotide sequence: TGTGCCATCCGAAGGGGAGGAGTGAACACTGAAGCCTTCTTT.